These 17 T cell receptor beta chains were sequenced from one sample in a study of radiotherapy plus CTLA-4 blockade in lung cancer. Profiled with immunoSEQ multiplex PCR; TCRdb holds only in-frame clones, not every one. The sample contains tens of thousands of clones, roughly 84% of which appear only once. The sample in question was peripheral blood, obtained from a patient treated with radiotherapy plus ipilimumab. The source is a human donor with non-small cell lung cancer who had a partial response to radiotherapy plus ipilimumab.

This clone has a single count. The rearrangement joins TRBV28 to TRBJ2-5; 9 positions match TRBD1. This CDR3 has 17 amino acids. Trimming cost V 1 base and J 5 bases; bases outside gene matches: 11. Germline V gene sequence: CDR1 MDHEN, CDR2 SYDVKM. The CDR3 protein is CASSLSLSQGARETQYF. CDR3 DNA sequence: TGTGCCAGCAGTTTATCCCTCTCACAGGGGGCGAGGGAGACCCAGTACTTC.

This clone was counted between two and nine times. The V call is TRBV9, the J call TRBJ1-1; D unresolved. CDR3 size: 13 residues. Trimming left V 3 bases short and J 5 bases short, with 11 bases between. The germline gives CDR1 SGDLS, CDR2 YYNGEE. CDR3 coding DNA: TGTGCCAGCAGCGGGGCAGTAACTACTGAAGCTTTCTTT. Protein: CASSGAVTTEAFF.

This rearrangement joins TRBV28 to TRBJ1-1, with 8 nucleotides matching TRBD1. Germline CDR1 and CDR2: MDHEN and SYDVKM. V trimming: 6 bases; J trimming: 4 bases; junction bases outside the gene matches: 4. The CDR3 covers 13 residues. Here the CDR3 DNA reads TGTGCCAGCAGGGACAGGGTGGGCACTGAAGCTTTCTTT. Amino acids: CASRDRVGTEAFF.

This clone has a handful of counts. The V gene is TRBV15, the J gene TRBJ1-2; no clear D gene. The length of the CDR3 is 14 residues. V lost 0 bases and J 10 bases, leaving 15 bases between the germline ends. The germline CDR1 and CDR2 sequences are LNHNV and YYDKDF (reference sequence). For the CDR3, the DNA is TGTGCCACCAGCAGAGATTGGGCAGCCGTCCACTACACCTTC. It codes for CATSRDWAAVHYTF.

The chain employs TRBV6-5 and TRBJ2-1, with TRBD2 as a possible D gene (5 bases). Germline V gene data show CDR1 as MNHEY and CDR2 as SVGAGI. V was shortened by 6 bases and J by 3 bases, with 15 bases between the two germline ends. CDR3 size: 15 residues. The CDR3 protein is CASRPPGDHYNEQFF. In DNA form, the CDR3 reads TGTGCCAGCAGACCCCCCGGGGATCACTACAATGAGCAGTTCTTC.

A few counts support this clone. The CDR3 DNA reads TGCGCCAGCGGCGCAGGGGAATTATACGAGCAGTACTTC. The encoded protein is CASGAGELYEQYF. The chain joins TRBV10-2 to TRBJ2-7; D perhaps matches TRBD1 (6 bases). Trimming took 8 bases from V and 4 from J, leaving 15 bases between them. CDR1 and CDR2 from the germline V gene are WSHSY and SAAADI. The CDR3 length is 13 residues.

A note on this clone: A read error may produce the germline difference seen at one junction end. The chain joins TRBV7-6 to TRBJ1-1; 7 bases are a match to TRBD1. This CDR3 comprises 16 residues. Per germline, CDR1 SGHVS and CDR2 FNYEAQ. As DNA, the CDR3 is TGTGCCAGCAGCCTAGCCGGGACAGTCCTGAACACTGAAGCTTTCTTT. Amino acids: CASSLAGTVLNTEAFF.

The rearrangement links TRBV27 to TRBJ2-5; the match to TRBD1 covers 12 bases. The CDR3 is 18 residues long. Germline V gene lookup returns CDR1 MNHEY and CDR2 SMNVEV (reference sequence). V shed 5 bases and J 5 bases; nucleotides not matched to a gene: 15. In DNA form, the CDR3 reads TGTGCCAGCAGTCGAACCCTATCGGGACAGGGGGCTGGTGAGACCCAGTACTTC. It translates to CASSRTLSGQGAGETQYF.

The chain joins TRBV7-6 to TRBJ1-3, with D possibly being TRBD1 (6 bases). The CDR3 sequence is 17 residues long. The ends were cut back, 2 bases at V and 4 bases at J, with 18 bases in the middle. In germline, CDR1 is SGHVS, CDR2 FNYEAQ. CDR3 loop: CASSLRPRRGAGNTIYF. The CDR3 bases are TGTGCCAGCAGCTTACGGCCGCGCAGGGGCGCCGGAAACACCATATATTTT. Full variable domain (missing parts from reference TRBV7-6 and TRBJ1-3): GAGVSQSPRYKVTKRGQDVALRCDPISGHVSLYWYRQALGQGPEFLTYFNYEAQQDKSGLPNDRFSAERPEGSISTLTIQRTEQRDSAMYRCASSLRPRRGAGNTIYFGEGSWLTVV.

The chain carries TRBV6-1 and TRBJ2-7; 10 bases are a match to TRBD2. The CDR3 totals 13 residues. Trimming cost V 4 bases and J 6 bases; bases outside gene matches: 3. Germline V gene lookup returns CDR1 MNHNS and CDR2 SASEGT. The CDR3 nucleotides are TGTGCCAGCAGTGCTAGCGGGGGAGGCGAGCAGTACTTC. Residues: CASSASGGGEQYF.

This clone has only a few counts. The rearrangement uses TRBV23-1 and TRBJ1-3, with D unresolved. TRBV23-1 falls under the ORF class, with uncertain function. V lost 1 base and J 0 bases, leaving 7 bases between the germline ends. The CDR3 loop spans 15 amino acids. Written as DNA, the CDR3 is TGCGCCAGCAGTCAATTAAACTTCTCTGGAAACACCATATATTTT. Translation gives CASSQLNFSGNTIYF.

The genes are TRBV6-5 and TRBJ1-2, with D perhaps matching TRBD1 (5 bases). The CDR3 is made up of 13 amino acids. Trimming removed 5 bases at V and 6 bases at J, with 13 bases between. From germline, CDR1 is MNHEY and CDR2 SVGAGI. The CDR3 DNA is TGTGCCAGCAGTCGAACAGGATGGGATGGCTACACCTTC. This translates into CASSRTGWDGYTF.

The chain employs TRBV7-2 and TRBJ1-2; 10 bases align to TRBD1. This CDR3 has 17 amino acids. Germline CDR1 is SGHTA and CDR2 is FQGNSA. J was trimmed by 5 bases and V by 5 bases; bases with no gene match: 14. Written as DNA, the CDR3 is TGTGCCAGCAGCCCGGGACAGGGGTTGGGAAATATTTATGGCTACACCTTC. Translated: CASSPGQGLGNIYGYTF.

This chain connects TRBV10-3 to TRBJ1-6; no clear D gene. Trimming took off 6 bases at V and 6 bases at J, with 9 bases between the two ends. The CDR3 length is 13 residues. Per the germline V gene, CDR1 is ENHRY and CDR2 is SYGVKD. CDR3 bases: TGTGCCATCAGCGGAGGGTTTAATTCACCCCTCCACTTT. Protein: CAISGGFNSPLHF.

This clone was seen once. The rearrangement joins TRBV5-1 to TRBJ1-2; maybe TRBD1 (5 bases). The germline gives CDR1 SGHRS, CDR2 YFSETQ. The V and J ends lost 4 bases and 3 bases respectively, with 16 bases between them. The CDR3 sequence is 15 residues long. CDR3 bases: TGCGCCAGCAGCCCGGGACCCCCGGGAGACTATGGCTACACCTTC. Translating it yields CASSPGPPGDYGYTF.

The chain carries TRBV7-3 and TRBJ2-2; 8 bases are a match to TRBD1. Per germline, CDR1 SGHTA and CDR2 FQGTGA. J lost 7 bases, V lost 5 bases, and 6 bases had no gene match. The CDR3 has 14 amino acids. CDR3 DNA sequence: TGTGCCAGCAGCCCGCGACAGGGGTACGGGGAGCTGTTTTTT. It yields the protein CASSPRQGYGELFF.

The rearrangement links TRBV19 to TRBJ1-6, with D perhaps TRBD1 (6 bases). V was clipped by 4 bases and J by 6 bases, with 19 bases between them. Germline CDR1 LNHDA, CDR2 SQIVND (reference sequence). The CDR3 is made up of 17 amino acids. Here the CDR3 DNA reads TGTGCCAGTAGTACTAAGGGACCGGGGGGCGGTAATTCACCCCTCCACTTT. Encoded protein: CASSTKGPGGGNSPLHF.